This TCR beta chain was obtained from a study of glioma-infiltrating T cells. Study outcomes and limitations: Above-expected tissue-blood divergence occurred in all gliomas, most in low-grade ones. Signature shared blood CDR3 motifs were enriched in low-divergence and depleted in high-divergence patients.

This clonotype was recorded a few times. Its antigen is still unknown. CDR1 is MNHNS and CDR2 is SASEGT in the germline V gene. The CDR3 sequence is 14 residues long. V was shortened by 6 bases and J by 0 bases, with 12 bases between the two germline ends. The iRepertoire nested amplicon-rescue multiplex PCR amplified TCR alpha and beta CDR3s from RNA. TCRdb used MiXCR to reprocess the multiplex PCR reads, holding one entry per CDR3 protein. The table shows around 390,000 distinct CDR3 sequences, with roughly 41% occurring only once. This TCR was recovered from a human donor with low-grade glioma or glioblastoma, undergoing nonglioma brain surgery, or in good health (not recorded which). The sample taken for sequencing was glioma tissue, nonneoplastic brain tissue, or PBMCs (not recorded which). The chain links TRBV6-1 to TRBJ2-7; D is unresolved. As DNA, the CDR3 is TGTGCCAGCAGAGCCCCCCGAGGCTCCTACGAGCAGTACTTC. Translated: CASRAPRGSYEQYF.